At least ten counts were recorded for the clone carrying this TCR beta chain. Its target is unknown. There were TCR beta CDR3 regions amplified from RNA transcripts. Initially, a first-round RT-PCR of the TCR CDR3 employed the HTBI primer set. TCRdb re-called the multiplex PCR reads through MiXCR, storing one row per CDR3 protein. Among some 770,000 distinct CDR3 sequences listed, about a sixth were seen once. This sample was included in a study of T cells in Graves' hyperthyroidism and ophthalmopathy. Study information: Peripheral blood sampling occurred at initial diagnosis, before any treatment. Regarding the study as a whole: Expanded thyroid clonotypes (above 0.001) were mostly also found in blood. Median prediction lead before ophthalmopathy onset was 5 to 7 months with the model.

PBMCs were obtained from about 9.9 ml fresh peripheral blood. Material: blood. This receptor was obtained from a man aged 18 to 29 with Graves' hyperthyroidism.

In nucleotides, the CDR3 is TGTGCCAGCAGTCTTCTCGGGGAACCCGGGGGCTACACCTTC. It specifies CASSLLGEPGGYTF. This sequence joins TRBV28 and TRBJ1-2; D uncertain. The CDR3 contains 14 residues. Germline V gives CDR1 MDHEN, CDR2 SYDVKM. With 5 bases removed from V and 8 bases from J, the gap between germline ends came to 18 bases.